This TCR beta chain was observed in a study of blood T cell repertoires in COVID-19. Study details: Donors in the United States, Italy and Spain gave samples during acute or convalescent COVID-19. T cells, B-cell-depleted T cells, or PBMCs supplied cDNA or gDNA.

In the source study's methods: Estimated nucleated cell counts came from reference gene primer amplification. The assay was immunoSEQ multiplex PCR, and TCRdb's table has in-frame clones only and misses some. V and J calls and clone size are as listed in that table; D and trimming were resolved from the DNA. The sample consists of about 170,000 clones, around 80% of them appearing once. The CDR3 sequence is 14 residues long. Germline assignment: CDR1 LNHDA and CDR2 SQIVND (reference sequence). The V gene lost 5 bases and the J gene lost 7 bases, with 14 bases spanning the gap. The table lists this clone with a count of one.

V usage is TRBV19 and J usage is TRBJ1-4; D remains ambiguous. The sample taken for sequencing was peripheral blood. This clonotype originated in a woman in her sixties or seventies with acute or convalescent COVID-19. The chain's CDR3 is CASSPPGKFEKLFF. The DNA for the CDR3 is TGTGCCAGTAGTCCCCCAGGAAAATTTGAAAAACTGTTTTTT.